This section outlines one TCR beta chain sequence together with its context. The PCR was carried out with 60 Vbeta primers and 13 Jbeta primers. Produced via immunoSEQ multiplex PCR; TCRdb's table is partial and in-frame only. Of 170,000 or so clones listed, less than 90% are singletons. This sample was taken from a study of cytomegalovirus exposure and HLA in healthy donors. This CDR3 region has 15 residues. V shed 4 bases and J 2 bases; nucleotides not matched to a gene: 8. Germline lookup yields CDR1 LGHNA and CDR2 YNFKEQ. The receptor was derived from a boy aged 2 to 10 in good health and CMV-seronegative. Source material: PBMCs. The chain recombines TRBV4-2 with TRBJ2-7; TRBD2 agrees at 7 bases. CDR3 in amino acids: CASSLLGGRTYEQYF. As DNA, the CDR3 is TGTGCCAGCAGCCTTCTCGGCGGGAGAACCTACGAGCAGTACTTC.